A selection of T cell receptor beta chains follows, all from one sample in a study of Tregs in tolerant kidney transplant recipients. TCRdb keeps only in-frame clones here, not all; method: immunoSEQ multiplex PCR. The sample records around 77,000 clones, roughly 98% being singletons. The starting material was CD4+ T cells from blood, obtained before the transplant. The receptors derive from a human donor who received a combined kidney and bone marrow transplant. Both conserved end residues are part of each CDR3. The D gene is left open where the match is weak. Clone size is not always given. Where it is, it says once, few, many or a class for expanded clones.

d_gene	abundance	v_gene	j_gene	CDR3nt	CDR3aa
NA	NA	TRBV6-1	TRBJ2-3	TGTGCCAGCAGTGAATTTCTACGGTATGGCACAGATACGCAGTATTTT	CASSEFLRYGTDTQYF
NA	NA	TRBV7-2	TRBJ1-1	TGTGCCAGCAGCTTAGAGGCTTGGGGAGGGACTGAAGCTTTCTTT	CASSLEAWGGTEAFF
NA	NA	TRBV10-2	TRBJ2-7	TGCGCCAGCAGTCCGACCAGGGTCGAGCAGTACTTC	CASSPTRVEQYF
TRBD1	once	TRBV25-1	TRBJ1-1	TGTGCCAGCAGTGAAGCCTACCCAGGGGGACTTGGTTATACTGAAGCTTTCTTT	CASSEAYPGGLGYTEAFF
TRBD1	NA	TRBV5-4	TRBJ2-7	TGTGCCAGCAGCTCGAGGACAGGGGCGGCCTACGAGCAGTACTTC	CASSSRTGAAYEQYF
NA	NA	TRBV4-2	TRBJ1-1	TGTGCCAGCAGCCAAGGAGCAGGGGCTAACACTGAAGCTTTCTTT	CASSQGAGANTEAFF
NA	NA	TRBV28	TRBJ2-7	TGTGCCAGCAGAAATCCTAGCTCCTACGAGCAGTACTTC	CASRNPSSYEQYF
NA	once	TRBV30	TRBJ2-5	TGTGCCTGGAGTGTTCTTGAGACCCAGTACTTC	CAWSVLETQYF
TRBD2	NA	TRBV10-3	TRBJ2-2	TGTGCCATCAGTGAGTCGAGTCCAGCGGGGGGGCCGAACACCGGGGAGCTGTTTTTT	CAISESSPAGGPNTGELFF
NA	NA	TRBV5-1	TRBJ2-3	TGCGCCAGCAGCTTGGGTAACCCTGGGAGCCACACAGATACGCAGTATTTT	CASSLGNPGSHTDTQYF
NA	NA	TRBV12-1	TRBJ2-5	TGTGCCAGCAGCTTTCCGGGAGGCGAGACCCAGTACTTC	CASSFPGGETQYF
NA	once	TRBV5-6	TRBJ2-7	TGTGCCAGCAGCTTCCCAAGTTGGAGATCATCCTACGAGCAGTACTTC	CASSFPSWRSSYEQYF
TRBD1	NA	TRBV7-9	TRBJ2-5	TGTGCCAGCAGCCCAGGGACAGGGGGACAAGAGACCCAGTACTTC	CASSPGTGGQETQYF
NA	NA	TRBV30	TRBJ1-3	TGTGCCGCCTCCGGTGGGCAAGGAAACACCATATATTTT	CAASGGQGNTIYF
NA	once	TRBV19	TRBJ2-2	TGTGCCAGTAGTCAGCGGAGGGACAACACCGGGGAGCTGTTTTTT	CASSQRRDNTGELFF
NA	NA	TRBV7-9	TRBJ2-7	TGTGCCAGCAGCCAAGGGGGGGTCGGGGCACTCTACGAGCAGTACTTC	CASSQGGVGALYEQYF
TRBD1	NA	TRBV4-1	TRBJ1-6	TGCGCCAGCCAAAACAGGGGGAATTCACCCCTCCACTTT	CASQNRGNSPLHF
TRBD1	NA	TRBV7-9	TRBJ1-6	TGTGCCAGCAGCTTAAGACAGGGGGCATCGGGTTCACCCCTCCACTTT	CASSLRQGASGSPLHF
TRBD2	NA	TRBV7-2	TRBJ2-7	TGTGCCAGCAGCTTCCGGGGACTAGCGGGGGATCTTCAGTACTTC	CASSFRGLAGDLQYF
NA	NA	TRBV9	TRBJ2-1	TGTGCCAGCAGCGTTACGGGACACCTGTACAATGAGCAGTTCTTC	CASSVTGHLYNEQFF
NA	NA	TRBV6-5	TRBJ2-1	TGTGCCAGCAGTAACAGTGGCTCCTACAATGAGCAGTTCTTC	CASSNSGSYNEQFF
NA	NA	TRBV5-1	TRBJ2-2	TGCGCCAGCAGCTCAGGGGGACTAGTTAACACCGGGGAGCTGTTTTTT	CASSSGGLVNTGELFF
TRBD2	NA	TRBV18	TRBJ2-1	TGTGCCAGCTCACCGAGCCGGGACAAGGTCTCTAGCGGGAGCTACTACAATGAGCAGTTCTTC	CASSPSRDKVSSGSYYNEQFF
TRBD2	NA	TRBV5-1	TRBJ2-3	TGCGCCAGCAGCTCGGGACTACCCCTCACAGATACGCAGTATTTT	CASSSGLPLTDTQYF
TRBD2	once	TRBV7-6	TRBJ2-3	TGTGCCAGCAGCCCGGCAGGGACTAGCGGGGGTGGCACAGATACGCAGTATTTT	CASSPAGTSGGGTDTQYF
TRBD2	few	TRBV4-2	TRBJ2-7	TGTGCCAGCAGCCAGGAACCAAGAGCGGCGGGGGGTGCCTACGAGCAGTACTTC	CASSQEPRAAGGAYEQYF
NA	NA	TRBV5-1	TRBJ2-3	TGCGCCAGCAGCTTGGTAACGGGGGTGGCAGATACGCAGTATTTT	CASSLVTGVADTQYF
NA	NA	TRBV4-2	TRBJ2-7	TGTGCCAGCAGCCAAGGGGGAGAGAACGAGCAGTACTTC	CASSQGGENEQYF
TRBD1	NA	TRBV11-3	TRBJ1-1	TGTGCCAGCAGCTTAGATGGGACAGGGTACACTGAAGCTTTCTTT	CASSLDGTGYTEAFF
TRBD2	NA	TRBV7-2	TRBJ2-1	TGTGCCAGCAGCCCACAAGGGACTAGCGGGAGTCATCACAATGAGCAGTTCTTC	CASSPQGTSGSHHNEQFF
NA	NA	TRBV2	TRBJ1-5	TGTGCCAGCAGTGAGAGGGCAGGATATCAGCCCCAGCATTTT	CASSERAGYQPQHF
TRBD1	NA	TRBV4-3	TRBJ1-2	TGCGCCAGCAGCCAAGATCTGGACAGGGGGCTAGGCTACACCTTC	CASSQDLDRGLGYTF
TRBD2	NA	TRBV5-1	TRBJ2-1	TGCGCCAGCAGCGGAATAGCGGGGCTGACCTACAATGAGCAGTTCTTC	CASSGIAGLTYNEQFF
TRBD2	NA	TRBV14	TRBJ2-7	TGTGCCAGCAGTGCAACTAGCGGGAGGGCCAGGAGTGAGCAGTACTTC	CASSATSGRARSEQYF
TRBD2	NA	TRBV9	TRBJ2-2	TGTGCCAGCAGCGGTCGGACTAGCGGGTCCACCGGGGAGCTGTTTTTT	CASSGRTSGSTGELFF
TRBD2	NA	TRBV7-2	TRBJ2-1	TGTGCCAGCAGCCCTTCTAGCGGGAGATTGATGTCCTACAATGAGCAGTTCTTC	CASSPSSGRLMSYNEQFF
TRBD2	NA	TRBV4-1	TRBJ2-5	TGCGCCAGCAGCCAAGCGGGGAGGACTAGCGGGGGTTCGGAGACCCAGTACTTC	CASSQAGRTSGGSETQYF
NA	NA	TRBV5-1	TRBJ1-1	TGCGCCAGCAGCTTGGTTCGAGATGGCACTGAAGCTTTCTTT	CASSLVRDGTEAFF
NA	once	TRBV14	TRBJ2-2	TGTGCCAGCAGCCGGTCAGGGGTGGTGGAGAACACCGGGGAGCTGTTTTTT	CASSRSGVVENTGELFF
NA	NA	TRBV9	TRBJ2-2	TGTGCCAGCAGCGGGAGGCTCACCGGGGAGCTGTTTTTT	CASSGRLTGELFF
NA	NA	TRBV10-3	TRBJ1-4	TGTGCCATCAGTAAAGCGTTAACTAATGAAAAACTGTTTTTT	CAISKALTNEKLFF
TRBD1	NA	TRBV25-1	TRBJ2-2	TGTGCCAGCAGTCAAACAGGGGAGACCGGGGAGCTGTTTTTT	CASSQTGETGELFF
NA	NA	TRBV4-2	TRBJ2-1	TGTGCCAGCAGCCAAGCGCGGAGCTCCTACAATGAGCAGTTCTTC	CASSQARSSYNEQFF
NA	NA	TRBV15	TRBJ2-3	TGTGCCACCAGCAGAGATCTCGTAATTCGCACAGATACGCAGTATTTT	CATSRDLVIRTDTQYF
TRBD2	NA	TRBV10-2	TRBJ2-1	TGCGCCAGCAGTGCTCTAGCGGGAGGGAATGAGCAGTTCTTC	CASSALAGGNEQFF
TRBD1	NA	TRBV9	TRBJ2-1	TGTGCCAGCAGCGTAGAGGTGCAGGGGGACAATGAGCAGTTCTTC	CASSVEVQGDNEQFF
NA	NA	TRBV18	TRBJ1-2	TGTGCCAGCTCACCCCGGTTGCAGGGAGGTTTTGGCTACACCTTC	CASSPRLQGGFGYTF
TRBD1	NA	TRBV10-2	TRBJ2-7	TGCGCCAGCAGTGAACCAGGGGGATCGTACTTC	CASSEPGGSYF
TRBD1	NA	TRBV30	TRBJ2-7	TGTGCCTGGTCCCCGGGACAGGGATTGTCCTACGAGCAGTACTTC	CAWSPGQGLSYEQYF
TRBD1	NA	TRBV6-5	TRBJ2-2	TGTGCCAGCAGGGACAGGGGGACCGGGGAGCTGTTTTTT	CASRDRGTGELFF
NA	NA	TRBV5-1	TRBJ1-6	TGCGCCAGCAGCTTGGCTTCCGGACAGTCCTCCTATAATTCACCCCTCCACTTT	CASSLASGQSSYNSPLHF
TRBD1	NA	TRBV27	TRBJ2-7	TGTGCCAGCTCCGACAGGGTCAAAACCTACGAGCAGTACTTC	CASSDRVKTYEQYF
TRBD1	NA	TRBV5-1	TRBJ2-3	TGCGCCAGCAGCACCGGGACAGATGTTACAGATACGCAGTATTTT	CASSTGTDVTDTQYF
NA	NA	TRBV19	TRBJ1-6	TGTGCCAGTTCTGACCAGGGTTCGATTGCGGTTTCACCCCTCCACTTT	CASSDQGSIAVSPLHF